Each of the 5 T cell receptor beta chains below was sequenced from the same sample in a study of T cells in Graves' hyperthyroidism and ophthalmopathy. From RNA transcripts, TCR beta CDR3 regions were amplified. HTBI primers drove first-round RT-PCR of the TCR CDR3. TCRdb used MiXCR to reprocess the multiplex PCR reads, holding one entry per CDR3 protein. The profile covers about 420,000 distinct CDR3 sequences, with about a sixth appearing a single time and roughly 14% taken by the ten largest. Sequencing input: blood. Every receptor here comes from a woman younger than 30 with Graves' hyperthyroidism.

This clonotype appeared a few times. The V gene is TRBV28, the J gene TRBJ1-5; a possible D gene is TRBD1 (5 bases). Germline V CDR1 and CDR2: MDHEN, SYDVKM. CDR3 length: 15 residues. Trimming stripped 3 bases from V and 2 bases from J, with 11 bases between. As DNA, the CDR3 is TGTGCCAGCAGTTTGAGGGGACGGGGCAATCAGCCCCAGCATTTT. Its protein is CASSLRGRGNQPQHF.

The chain uses TRBV5-1 and TRBJ2-5, with 8 positions matching TRBD2. The CDR3 length is 14 residues. J gave up 2 bases and V 5 bases, and 5 bases lay outside the gene matches. Germline V gives CDR1 SGHRS, CDR2 YFSETQ. The CDR3 sequence is CASSRGGVQETQYF. CDR3 sequence (DNA): TGCGCCAGCAGTCGGGGGGGCGTACAAGAGACCCAGTACTTC.

The chain carries TRBV6-2 or TRBV6-3 and TRBJ2-3; D is ambiguous. Germline V gene sequence: CDR1 MNHEY, CDR2 SVGEGT. Trimming stripped 6 bases from V and 5 bases from J, with 12 bases between. The CDR3 runs 13 residues. The CDR3 protein is CASRDGPIDTQYF. The CDR3 nucleotides are TGTGCCAGCAGGGATGGACCCATAGATACGCAGTATTTT.

This clonotype was seen many times. The rearrangement links TRBV20-1 to TRBJ2-4; no clear D. Germline V gene sequence: CDR1 DFQATT, CDR2 SNEGSKA (reference sequence). This CDR3 has 16 amino acids. Trimming took 5 bases from V and 7 from J, leaving 24 bases between them. CDR3 protein: CSAPSSLRLLGNIQYF. DNA of the CDR3: TGCAGTGCTCCATCTAGTCTTCGACTCTTGGGGAACATTCAGTACTTC.

The chain recombines TRBV29-1 with TRBJ1-2; no clear D gene. The CDR3 is 12 amino acids. CDR1 SQVTM and CDR2 ANQGSEA come from the germline V gene. V lost 4 bases to trimming and J lost 1 base, with 7 bases between them. DNA of the CDR3: TGCAGCGTTGGATCACGTAACTATGGCTACACCTTC. It encodes CSVGSRNYGYTF.